This passage covers 24 T cell receptor beta chains from one sample sequenced in a study of T cells in Graves' hyperthyroidism and ophthalmopathy. There were TCR beta CDR3 regions amplified from RNA transcripts. An initial round of RT-PCR targeting the TCR CDR3 relied on the HTBI primer set. TCRdb reprocessed the multiplex PCR reads with MiXCR, giving one entry per CDR3 protein. The table includes 540,000 or so distinct CDR3 sequences, around 16% detected once. The sequenced sample consisted of blood. These receptors were taken from a woman aged 25 to 45 with Graves' hyperthyroidism.

The chain employs TRBV18 and TRBJ2-7; TRBD1 matches 9 bases. The CDR3 runs 14 residues. V was clipped by 3 bases and J by 4 bases; unmatched bases: 4. Germline CDR1 is KGHSH and CDR2 is LQKENI. As DNA, the CDR3 is TGTGCCAGCTCACCTACCGGGACAGGGTACGAGCAGTACTTC. It specifies CASSPTGTGYEQYF.

This clonotype was picked up many times. The chain employs TRBV7-9 and TRBJ1-5; 8 bases align to TRBD1. The CDR3 is made up of 14 amino acids. Germline V gene data show CDR1 as SEHNR and CDR2 as FQNEAQ (reference sequence). Germline trimming cut 2 bases from V and 5 bases from J; bases unmatched to any gene: 2. The CDR3, as DNA: TGTGCCAGCAGCTTATCAGGGGGCCATCAGCCCCAGCATTTT. Protein product: CASSLSGGHQPQHF. The whole variable domain, filled in from reference TRBV7-9 and TRBJ1-5, reads DTGVSQNPRHKITKRGQNVTFRCDPISEHNRLYWYRQTLGQGPEFLTYFQNEAQLEKSRLLSDRFSAERPKGSFSTLEIQRTEQGDSAMYLCASSLSGGHQPQHFGDGTRLSIL.

This clonotype has at least ten counts. The V call is TRBV20-1, the J call TRBJ2-7; D is possibly TRBD2 (6 bases). The CDR3 spans 15 residues. CDR1 and CDR2 from the germline V gene are DFQATT and SNEGSKA (reference sequence). V lost 0 bases and J 2 bases, leaving 14 bases between the germline ends. CDR3 coding DNA: TGCAGTGCTAGAGATCCGGACGGGAGAGCCTACGAGCAGTACTTC. It is translated as CSARDPDGRAYEQYF.

The V gene is TRBV5-1, the J gene TRBJ2-1; 14 positions match TRBD2. CDR1 SGHRS and CDR2 YFSETQ come from the germline V gene. This CDR3 contains 19 residues. V was pared by 0 bases and J by 2 bases, with 7 bases of the junction left unmatched. CDR3 sequence: CASSLGGTSGSVTYNEQFF. The CDR3 coding sequence is TGCGCCAGCAGCTTGGGGGGGACTAGCGGGAGTGTGACCTACAATGAGCAGTTCTTC.

The chain is built from TRBV27 and TRBJ2-5; no definite D call. Germline V gene data show CDR1 as MNHEY and CDR2 as SMNVEV (reference sequence). The CDR3 is 11 amino acids. The V and J ends lost 8 bases and 4 bases respectively, with 8 bases between them. The CDR3 DNA reads TGTGCCAGCGGGCTGCTAGAGACCCAGTACTTC. As protein: CASGLLETQYF.

The chain employs TRBV6-2 or TRBV6-3 and TRBJ2-7; possibly TRBD2 for D (6 bases). The CDR3 contains 16 residues. The V gene lost 3 bases and the J gene lost 0 bases, with 15 bases spanning the gap. Germline V gene sequence: CDR1 MNHEY, CDR2 SVGEGT. The CDR3 sequence is CASSYFRGYDSYEQYF. In DNA, the CDR3 is TGTGCCAGCAGTTATTTTCGGGGGTACGACTCCTACGAGCAGTACTTC.

This clonotype was seen repeatedly, ten times or more. The CDR3 loop is CASLKLNAGQGYNEQFF. CDR3 nucleotides: TGTGCCAGTCTCAAGTTAAACGCGGGACAGGGATACAATGAGCAGTTCTTC. The V gene is TRBV2, the J gene TRBJ2-1; the match to TRBD1 covers 9 bases. The CDR3 contains 17 residues. With V trimmed by 9 bases and J by 4 bases, 16 bases remained unmatched. Germline V gives CDR1 SNHLY, CDR2 FYNNEI.

This clonotype was detected only a few times. The CDR3 protein is CASSHIAGVGTGELFF. The CDR3 nucleotides read TGCGCCAGCAGCCACATAGCGGGAGTCGGCACCGGGGAGCTGTTTTTT. The chain combines TRBV4-1 with TRBJ2-2; 9 bases are a match to TRBD2. The trim removed 3 bases at V and 4 bases at J, leaving 6 bases unmatched. This CDR3 is 16 amino acids long. CDR1 and CDR2 from the germline V gene are MGHRA and YSYEKL.

The CDR3 DNA reads TGTGCCAGCAGAGAGACCTACAGACAGGGTCGCACCGGGGAGCTGTTTTTT. Translated: CASRETYRQGRTGELFF. The rearrangement links TRBV7-9 to TRBJ2-2; 7 nucleotides align to TRBD1. The CDR3 runs to 17 residues. Per the germline V gene, CDR1 is SEHNR and CDR2 is FQNEAQ (reference sequence). The J segment lost 4 bases and the V segment lost 6 bases, leaving 14 bases of the junction unmatched.

This clonotype was seen once. The rearrangement uses TRBV11-2 and TRBJ2-5, with 8 positions matching TRBD2. The V gene's germline CDR1 is SGHAT and CDR2 FQNNGV. This CDR3 is 16 amino acids long. V lost 6 bases to trimming and J lost 3 bases; unmatched junction nucleotides: 12. CDR3 nucleotide sequence: TGTGCCAGCAGGCCTGCCGGGACTAGTAGGGAAGAGACCCAGTACTTC. Translating it yields CASRPAGTSREETQYF. The variable domain in full, with the rest retrieved from reference TRBV11-2 and TRBJ2-5, is EAGVAQSPRYKIIEKRQSVAFWCNPISGHATLYWYQQILGQGPKLLIQFQNNGVVDDSQLPKDRFSAERLKGVDSTLKIQPAKLEDSAVYLCASRPAGTSREETQYFGPGTRLLVL.

The V and J genes are TRBV20-1 and TRBJ2-7; 15 bases are a match to TRBD2. With V trimmed by 1 base and J by 7 bases, 8 bases remained unmatched. The CDR3 extends over 16 amino acids. Germline V gene sequence: CDR1 DFQATT, CDR2 SNEGSKA (reference sequence). The CDR3, as DNA: TGCAGTGCTAGAGGGACTAGCGGGAGGGCGCCTGGGGAGCAGTACTTC. It translates to CSARGTSGRAPGEQYF.

This clonotype has just a few counts. The chain carries TRBV5-1 and TRBJ2-7; 13 nucleotides align to TRBD2. In germline, CDR1 is SGHRS, CDR2 YFSETQ. The CDR3 covers 16 residues. After removal of 4 bases from V and 4 bases from J, the junction contained 8 bases not matched to a gene. The CDR3 reads CASSGGLAGENYEQYF. Written as DNA, the CDR3 is TGCGCCAGCAGCGGCGGACTAGCGGGAGAAAATTACGAGCAGTACTTC.

This clonotype was seen repeatedly, ten times or more. V is TRBV5-5 and J is TRBJ1-4; TRBD1 aligns across 7 bases. Looked up from germline, CDR1 is SGHKS and CDR2 is YYEKEE (reference sequence). With V trimmed by 4 bases and J by 4 bases, 7 bases remained unmatched. CDR3 length: 15 residues. In DNA, the CDR3 is TGTGCCAGCAGCCAAGGGACAGCCTATAATGAAAAACTGTTTTTT. Translation gives CASSQGTAYNEKLFF.

Of note for this clonotype: At one end, the junction sequence differs from germline, possibly due to a read error. This rearrangement joins TRBV18 to TRBJ1-2; TRBD1 agrees at 8 bases. The CDR3 spans 15 residues. CDR1 is KGHSH, CDR2 LQKENI, per germline. CDR3 sequence: CASSPQRQGNYGCTF. CDR3 DNA: TGTGCCAGCTCACCTCAACGACAGGGGAACTATGGCTGCACCTTC.

This clonotype was seen repeatedly, ten times or more. The gene calls are TRBV20-1 and TRBJ2-1; perhaps TRBD2 as D (5 bases). Deletions cut 4 bases from V and 8 bases from J, with 18 bases between. Germline V gene data show CDR1 as DFQATT and CDR2 as SNEGSKA (reference sequence). This CDR3 has 14 residues. CDR3 coding DNA: TGCAGTGCTACACTAGGTTATGGGCTGGATGAGCAGTTCTTC. It translates to CSATLGYGLDEQFF.

Comments on this clonotype: Possible read error: a much larger clone is one base away. This sequence joins TRBV4-2 and TRBJ2-7; 8 positions agree with TRBD2. Germline CDR1 LGHNA, CDR2 YNFKEQ. This CDR3 region has 16 residues. CDR3 DNA sequence: TGTGTCAGCAGCCAAGTGGGGATGCTAGCGGGTCTGGAGCAGTACTTC. Its translation: CVSSQVGMLAGLEQYF.

This clonotype was counted between two and nine times. A much larger clone differs by one base, so this may be a read error. The J gene is TRBJ2-1, the V gene TRBV5-1; D is uncertain. Germline CDR1 and CDR2: SGHRS and YFSETQ. The CDR3 runs to 20 residues. Deletions cut 1 base from V and 0 bases from J, with 23 bases between. Here the CDR3 reads CASSLNLTDRQFNSYNEQFF. DNA for the CDR3: TGCGCCAGCAGCTTGAATCTAACGGATCGACAATTTAACTCCTACAATGAGCAGTTCTTC.

The chain uses TRBV2 and TRBJ1-5; no definite D call. Germline CDR1 is SNHLY and CDR2 is FYNNEI. Between the trimmed V and J ends, which lost 2 bases and 0 bases, there was a span of 8 bases. This CDR3 has 15 amino acids. The CDR3 DNA sequence: TGTGCCAGCAGTGAAAACTGGGTTAGCAATCAGCCCCAGCATTTT. It translates to CASSENWVSNQPQHF.

This clonotype has at least ten counts. The chain joins TRBV30 to TRBJ1-1, with D unresolved. Trimming stripped 2 bases from V and 1 base from J, with 5 bases between. The CDR3 totals 12 residues. Germline V gene sequence: CDR1 GTSNPN, CDR2 SVGIG (reference sequence). The DNA for the CDR3 is TGTGCCTGGAGTCCGTCGAACACTGAAGCTTTCTTT. Its translation is CAWSPSNTEAFF.

This clonotype was detected ten times or more. The chain uses TRBV2 and TRBJ2-7, with 8 bases that match TRBD2. Germline assignment: CDR1 SNHLY and CDR2 FYNNEI. The V gene end was trimmed by 11 bases and the J gene end by 5 bases; junction bases not matched to a gene: 11. This CDR3 comprises 13 residues. CDR3 nucleotides: TGTGCCGTAACCCGGGAGGGCCTGGACGAGCAGTACTTC. Translating gives CAVTREGLDEQYF.

V and J are TRBV27 and TRBJ1-5, with 8 positions matching TRBD1. The germline V gene has CDR1 MNHEY and CDR2 SMNVEV (reference sequence). V gave up 7 bases and J gave up 6 bases; unmatched junction bases: 11. The CDR3 sequence is 15 residues long. CDR3 DNA: TGTGCCAGCACCCGGGCAGGGGGCGCGGGTCAGCCCCAGCATTTT. Translation: CASTRAGGAGQPQHF.

This clonotype was detected only a few times. The gene calls are TRBV5-5 and TRBJ2-7, with D perhaps TRBD1 or TRBD2 (6 bases each). CDR1 and CDR2 (germline): SGHKS, YYEKEE (reference sequence). The CDR3 contains 16 residues. V lost 4 bases, J lost 2 bases, and 19 bases lay in between. In DNA, the CDR3 is TGTGCCAGCAGCCCGGTTGGGGGGCAGGCAGCCTACGAGCAGTACTTC. Protein product: CASSPVGGQAAYEQYF.

This clonotype was picked up many times. The CDR3 nucleotides read TGTGCCAGCAGTCCCATGCCGGACCAAGAGACCCAGTACTTC. This translates into CASSPMPDQETQYF. The V gene is TRBV27, the J gene TRBJ2-5; no firm D call. Germline assignment: CDR1 MNHEY and CDR2 SMNVEV (reference sequence). This CDR3 spans 14 amino acids. V was trimmed by 5 bases and J by 0 bases, leaving 10 bases between them.

This clonotype was seen at least ten times. The chain has TRBV15 and TRBJ2-7; D gene unclear. CDR1 and CDR2 from the germline V gene are LNHNV and YYDKDF (reference sequence). The CDR3 is 15 amino acids. Deletions cut 0 bases from V and 2 bases from J, with 11 bases between. This CDR3 is CATSRDRAGTYEQYF. The DNA for the CDR3 is TGTGCCACCAGCAGAGATAGGGCAGGTACCTACGAGCAGTACTTC.